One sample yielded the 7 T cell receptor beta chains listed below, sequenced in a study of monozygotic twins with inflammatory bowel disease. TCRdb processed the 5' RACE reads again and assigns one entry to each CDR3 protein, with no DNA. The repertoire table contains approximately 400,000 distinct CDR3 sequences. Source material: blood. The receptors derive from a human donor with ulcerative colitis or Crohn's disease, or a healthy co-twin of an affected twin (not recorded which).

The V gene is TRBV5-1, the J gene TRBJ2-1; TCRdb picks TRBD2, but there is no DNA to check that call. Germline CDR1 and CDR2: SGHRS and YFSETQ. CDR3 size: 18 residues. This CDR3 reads CASSLTKDSGSSYNEQFF.

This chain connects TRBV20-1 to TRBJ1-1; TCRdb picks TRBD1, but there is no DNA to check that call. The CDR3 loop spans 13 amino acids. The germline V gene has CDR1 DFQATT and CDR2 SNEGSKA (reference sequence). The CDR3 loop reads CSARARAGTEAFF.

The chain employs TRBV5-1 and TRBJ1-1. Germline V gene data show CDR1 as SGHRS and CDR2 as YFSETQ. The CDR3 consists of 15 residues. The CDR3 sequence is CASSLMAGSSTEAFF.

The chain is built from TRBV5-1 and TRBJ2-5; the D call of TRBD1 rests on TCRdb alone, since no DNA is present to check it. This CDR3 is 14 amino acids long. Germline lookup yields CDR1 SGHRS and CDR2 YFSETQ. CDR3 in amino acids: CASSRSGAQETQYF.

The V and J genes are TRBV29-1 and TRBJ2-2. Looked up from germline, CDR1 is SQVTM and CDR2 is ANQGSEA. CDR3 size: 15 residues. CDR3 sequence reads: CSVVGETANTGELFF.

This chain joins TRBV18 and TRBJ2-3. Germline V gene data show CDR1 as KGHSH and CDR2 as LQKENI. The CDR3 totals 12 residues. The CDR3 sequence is CASSTRLDTQYF.

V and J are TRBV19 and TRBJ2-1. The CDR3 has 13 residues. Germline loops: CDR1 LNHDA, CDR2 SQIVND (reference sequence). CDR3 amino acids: CASSIGLFNEQFF.